These 30 T cell receptor beta chains were sequenced from one sample in a study of blood T cells in healthy people across ages. Then a second PCR, running roughly 7 to 11 cycles, was carried out with a sample-barcoded 5' primer and a J-beta primer mix. TCRdb recomputed calls from the 5' RACE reads with MiXCR, one row per CDR3 protein. There are 1.5 million to 2 million distinct CDR3 sequences in the sample; roughly a third occur only once, and approximately 10% lies in the top ten. The sample was blood. The receptors stem from a woman aged 25-40 years in good health.

Only a few counts were recorded for this clonotype. The CDR3 sequence is CASSPRTGSTKNIQYF. Written as DNA, the CDR3 is TGTGCCAGCAGCCCCAGGACAGGGTCCACCAAAAACATTCAGTACTTC. The V call is TRBV3-1, the J call TRBJ2-7; 8 positions match TRBD1. The J call may not be correct, given that the DNA end is closer to TRBJ2-4. The CDR3 consists of 16 residues. Germline CDR1 reads LGHDT; CDR2 reads YNNKEL (reference sequence).

Comments on this clonotype: A read error may produce the germline difference seen at one junction end. V is TRBV20-1 and J is TRBJ2-1; TRBD2 matches 7 bases. Germline CDR1 reads DFQATT; CDR2 reads SNEGSKA (reference sequence). The CDR3 length is 13 residues. The CDR3 protein is CSAWGPSGNVQFF. CDR3 coding DNA: TGCAGTGCTTGGGGCCCCAGCGGGAATGTGCAGTTCTTC.

The rearrangement links TRBV7-2 to TRBJ2-3; the D gene is possibly TRBD1 (5 bases). The germline gives CDR1 SGHTA, CDR2 FQGNSA. This CDR3 has 13 residues. V lost 4 bases to trimming and J lost 10 bases, with 15 bases between them. In nucleotides, the CDR3 is TGTGCCAGCAGCTCACGGAGACAGTTGGCGCAGTATTTT. Amino acids: CASSSRRQLAQYF.

Only a few counts were recorded for this clonotype. V and J are TRBV5-1 and TRBJ2-3; TRBD2 is a possible D gene (5 bases). Trimming cost V 1 base and J 1 base, with 13 bases left between them. The CDR3 has 16 residues. CDR1 SGHRS and CDR2 YFSETQ come from the germline V gene. CDR3 in amino acids: CASSLFLGIGTDTQYF. For the CDR3, the DNA is TGCGCCAGCAGCTTGTTCCTCGGGATTGGCACAGATACGCAGTATTTT. The full variable domain, completed using reference TRBV5-1 and TRBJ2-3, is KAGVTQTPRYLIKTRGQQVTLSCSPISGHRSVSWYQQTPGQGLQFLFEYFSETQRNKGNFPGRFSGRQFSNSRSEMNVSTLELGDSALYLCASSLFLGIGTDTQYFGPGTRLTVL.

V gene TRBV4-1 combines with J gene TRBJ2-1, with 12 nucleotides matching TRBD2. V was clipped by 6 bases and J by 9 bases; unmatched bases: 9. In germline, CDR1 is MGHRA, CDR2 YSYEKL. The CDR3 extends over 15 amino acids. For the CDR3, the DNA is TGCGCCAGCAGTCGGACTAGCGGGATTGGCGGTGAGCAGTTCTTC. Translating gives CASSRTSGIGGEQFF.

J is TRBJ1-6 and V is TRBV20-1; D is perhaps TRBD1 (6 bases). The V end was cut by 6 bases, the J end by 7 bases, with 19 bases between. The CDR3 runs to 15 residues. The germline V gene encodes CDR1 DFQATT and CDR2 SNEGSKA (reference sequence). In DNA, the CDR3 is TGCAGTGCCCCGGGTCAGGGGCGGAAAAATTCACCCCTCCACTTT. It encodes CSAPGQGRKNSPLHF.

This clonotype was found a few times. This rearrangement joins TRBV5-1 to TRBJ2-1, with 8 bases fitting TRBD2. The CDR3 sequence is 17 residues long. With 0 bases clipped from V and 8 bases from J, the junction kept 13 bases outside the gene matches. Germline CDR1 and CDR2: SGHRS and YFSETQ. CDR3 region: CASSLDLAGPPGDEQFF. The CDR3 DNA is TGCGCCAGCAGCTTGGACTTAGCGGGACCGCCCGGGGATGAGCAGTTCTTC.

The V call is TRBV6-6, the J call TRBJ2-6; 9 bases align to TRBD1. Unmatched junction bases numbered 9, after V lost 7 bases and J lost 11 bases. CDR3 length equals 14 residues. Looked up from germline, CDR1 is MNHNY and CDR2 is SVGAGI (reference sequence). The chain's CDR3 is CASTGRDRVYVLTF. DNA of the CDR3: TGTGCCAGCACGGGCCGGGACAGGGTATACGTCCTGACTTTC.

This clonotype has more than one count but fewer than ten. J is TRBJ2-1 and V is TRBV11-2; D perhaps matches TRBD1 (6 bases). Trimming removed 4 bases at V and 4 bases at J, with 14 bases between. CDR1 and CDR2 from the germline V gene are SGHAT and FQNNGV. This CDR3 region has 15 residues. CDR3 sequence reads: CASSSGQDSYNEQFF. The CDR3 nucleotides read TGTGCCAGCAGCTCCGGCCAGGACAGTTACAATGAGCAGTTCTTC.

Only a few counts were recorded for this clonotype. The chain recombines TRBV28 with TRBJ2-3, with a possible D match to TRBD2 (5 bases). The germline V gene encodes CDR1 MDHEN and CDR2 SYDVKM. The germline V and J ends were trimmed by 3 bases and 3 bases, with 13 bases remaining between them. The length of the CDR3 is 15 residues. CDR3 amino acids: CASSLEVAETDTQYF. CDR3 coding DNA: TGTGCCAGCAGTTTGGAGGTCGCCGAGACAGATACGCAGTATTTT. The full variable domain, rest sourced from reference TRBV28 and TRBJ2-3, is DVKVTQSSRYLVKRTGEKVFLECVQDMDHENMFWYRQDPGLGLRLIYFSYDVKMKEKGDIPEGYSVSREKKERFSLILESASTNQTSMYLCASSLEVAETDTQYFGPGTRLTVL.

Concerning this clonotype itself: One junction end disagrees with the germline gene, perhaps due to a read error. J is TRBJ2-7 and V is TRBV7-9; D is undetermined. The V gene's germline CDR1 is SEHNR and CDR2 FQNEAQ (reference sequence). There are 12 residues in the CDR3. Written as DNA, the CDR3 is TGTGCCGTATCGCAGAGCTCCTACAAGCAGTACTTC. Protein sequence: CAVSQSSYKQYF.

V gene TRBV20-1 combines with J gene TRBJ2-1, with TRBD2 matching 9 bases. This CDR3 region has 14 residues. Trimming took 6 bases from V and 8 from J; bases not matched to a gene: 11. Germline V lookup: CDR1 DFQATT, CDR2 SNEGSKA (reference sequence). CDR3 sequence reads: CSAAREGSNHEQFF. In DNA, the CDR3 is TGCAGTGCGGCGCGGGAGGGCTCCAACCATGAGCAGTTCTTC.

The V gene is TRBV27, the J gene TRBJ2-1; TRBD1 matches 7 bases. Trimming at V came to 9 bases and at J to 9 bases, leaving 17 bases not matched to a gene. The CDR3 runs 15 residues. In germline, CDR1 is MNHEY, CDR2 SMNVEV (reference sequence). CDR3 sequence reads: CASRIARGGWGEQFF. The CDR3, as DNA: TGTGCCAGTCGAATAGCGAGAGGGGGCTGGGGTGAGCAGTTCTTC.

V and J are TRBV2 and TRBJ2-3; D might be TRBD2 (7 bases). The CDR3 extends over 16 amino acids. Trimming took 4 bases from V and 9 from J, leaving 23 bases between them. CDR1 and CDR2 from the germline V gene are SNHLY and FYNNEI. The CDR3 DNA reads as TGTGCCAGCAGTGCTTTTGAAGGGAGGGGGTCCGAAACGCAGTATTTT. Its translation is CASSAFEGRGSETQYF.

This chain links TRBV4-2 with TRBJ2-7; 7 bases agree with TRBD2. Germline V gene sequence: CDR1 LGHNA, CDR2 YNFKEQ. The CDR3 covers 17 residues. With 3 bases clipped from V and 4 bases from J, the junction kept 15 bases outside the gene matches. The CDR3 protein is CASSQGTLREKNYEQYF. The CDR3, as DNA: TGTGCCAGCAGCCAGGGTACTCTGCGGGAGAAGAATTACGAGCAGTACTTC.

This clonotype has just a few counts. The genes are TRBV20-1 and TRBJ2-4; tentatively, D is TRBD1 (6 bases). The J call may be wrong; the DNA end is better matched by TRBJ2-7. The CDR3 extends over 12 amino acids. The germline gives CDR1 DFQATT, CDR2 SNEGSKA (reference sequence). The CDR3 reads CSARTGTFEQYF. DNA for the CDR3: TGCAGTGCTAGAACAGGGACATTCGAGCAGTACTTC.

This clonotype was observed a few times. The CDR3 protein is CASSQGIGVGQPQHF. The CDR3 bases are TGCGCCAGCAGCCAGGGAATAGGGGTTGGGCAGCCCCAGCATTTT. The chain combines TRBV4-1 with TRBJ1-5; maybe TRBD1 (5 bases). There are 15 residues in the CDR3. The germline CDR1 and CDR2 sequences are MGHRA and YSYEKL. The V and J ends lost 3 bases and 7 bases respectively, with 16 bases between them.

This clonotype was observed a few times. The genes are TRBV7-6 and TRBJ2-7; 9 nucleotides match TRBD2. Trimming removed 5 bases from V and 2 bases from J; junction bases left unmatched: 10. CDR1 and CDR2 (germline): SGHVS, FNYEAQ. The CDR3 sequence is 16 residues long. The CDR3 coding sequence is TGTGCCAGCAGCCCACTGATTAGCGGGGGAGCCTACGAGCAGTACTTC. Translating gives CASSPLISGGAYEQYF.

The chain couples TRBV29-1 to TRBJ2-6, with D possibly called TRBD1 or TRBD2 (6 bases each). V was pared by 1 base and J by 4 bases, with 11 bases between. CDR1 is SQVTM and CDR2 is ANQGSEA in the germline V gene. The CDR3 sequence is 15 residues long. Here the CDR3 DNA reads TGCAGCGTTGAAGGGGGGGCACTGGGGGCCAACGTCCTGACTTTC. Its translation is CSVEGGALGANVLTF.

This clonotype was observed at least ten times. The chain has TRBV10-3 and TRBJ1-1, with unresolved D. The CDR3 extends over 12 amino acids. The V end was cut by 0 bases, the J end by 10 bases, with 9 bases between. CDR1 and CDR2 (germline): ENHRY, SYGVKD. CDR3 loop: CAISESGRLAFF. CDR3 in DNA: TGTGCCATCAGTGAGTCTGGCAGGCTAGCTTTCTTT.

The chain carries TRBV30 and TRBJ2-1, with TRBD2 as a possible D gene (5 bases). The V end was cut by 5 bases, the J end by 0 bases, with 11 bases between. Germline loops: CDR1 GTSNPN, CDR2 SVGIG (reference sequence). The CDR3 has 14 amino acids. CDR3 sequence (DNA): TGTGCCTGGGGAAGAGGGAGCTCCTACAATGAGCAGTTCTTC. Its translation is CAWGRGSSYNEQFF.

Only a few counts were recorded for this clonotype. This chain links TRBV28 with TRBJ2-3; D is perhaps TRBD1 (6 bases). This CDR3 has 13 amino acids. Germline CDR1 and CDR2: MDHEN and SYDVKM. V shed 6 bases and J shed 7 bases, with 14 bases lying between them. For the CDR3, the DNA is TGTGCCAGCAGCCAGGGGAGTGAGTATACGCAGTATTTT. Residues: CASSQGSEYTQYF.

The rearrangement uses TRBV9 and TRBJ2-5, with TRBD1 identical over 8 bases. CDR1 and CDR2 from the germline V gene are SGDLS and YYNGEE. The CDR3 sequence is 15 residues long. The junction had 10 bases not matched to a gene; V was cut back by 4 bases and J by 5 bases. The CDR3: CASSTRQGLGETQYF. In DNA, the CDR3 is TGTGCCAGCAGCACCAGACAGGGGCTAGGGGAGACCCAGTACTTC.

This clonotype turned up a few times. An end of the junction differs from the germline gene, which may be a read error. V and J are TRBV12-3 or TRBV12-4 and TRBJ2-5; D could derive from TRBD1 or TRBD2 (5 bases each). TRBJ2-7 explains the end of the DNA better; the J call may be wrong. The CDR3 is 13 amino acids. CDR3 nucleotides: TGTGACAGCAGTTCCCGGGACCACTACGAGCAGTACTTC. Translated: CDSSSRDHYEQYF.

As DNA, the CDR3 is TGTGCCAGCATCTCCAGGGAGGGGGGTAGAGATTTCACTGAAGCTTTCTTT. Protein sequence: CASISREGGRDFTEAFF. This rearrangement joins TRBV7-9 to TRBJ1-1, with a weak D call TRBD1 (6 bases). This CDR3 region has 17 residues. Germline values: CDR1 SEHNR, CDR2 FQNEAQ (reference sequence). V lost 7 bases, J lost 4 bases, and 25 bases lay in between.

The rearrangement links TRBV5-1 to TRBJ2-2, with D hard to call. Germline lookup yields CDR1 SGHRS and CDR2 YFSETQ. Trimming removed 4 bases from V and 4 bases from J, with 8 bases in between. There are 13 residues in the CDR3. Written as DNA, the CDR3 is TGCGCCAGCAGCGCCACAGCCACCGGGGAGCTGTTTTTT. This encodes CASSATATGELFF.

The J gene is TRBJ1-2, the V gene TRBV2; D ambiguous. Germline assignment: CDR1 SNHLY and CDR2 FYNNEI. V was shortened by 8 bases and J by 2 bases, with 15 bases between the two germline ends. The CDR3 sequence is 14 residues long. This chain's CDR3 is CASGGRNRNYGYTF. DNA of the CDR3: TGTGCCAGCGGTGGGAGAAACAGAAACTATGGCTACACCTTC.

This clonotype has only a few counts. A much larger clone sits a single nucleotide away, making a read error possible. The chain recombines TRBV4-1 with TRBJ2-7; 9 bases agree with TRBD1. The CDR3 consists of 14 residues. With V trimmed by 5 bases and J by 2 bases, 4 bases remained unmatched. In germline, CDR1 is MGHRA, CDR2 YSYEKL. DNA of the CDR3: TGCGCCAGCAGCTGCCGGGACAGGGCCTACGAGCAGTACTTC. This encodes CASSCRDRAYEQYF.

This sequence joins TRBV5-1 and TRBJ2-5; D may be TRBD1 (6 bases). The J call may be wrong; the DNA end is better matched by TRBJ2-7. The CDR3 has 14 residues. Germline V gives CDR1 SGHRS, CDR2 YFSETQ. In DNA, the CDR3 is TGCGCCAGCAGTTCAGACAGACAGGCCTACGAGCAGTACTTC. Amino acid sequence: CASSSDRQAYEQYF.

This clonotype came up a few times. This chain links TRBV15 with TRBJ2-5; no clear D. The CDR3 covers 13 residues. Trimming left V 3 bases short and J 5 bases short, with 10 bases between. CDR1 and CDR2 (germline): LNHNV, YYDKDF (reference sequence). DNA for the CDR3: TGTGCCACCAGCAGCCCCCCGAGGGAGACCCAGTACTTC. Residues: CATSSPPRETQYF.